This T cell receptor (beta chain) was found in a study of blood T cell repertoires in COVID-19. Study-level information: COVID-19 samples collected from the United States, Italy and Spain covered acute and convalescent phases. PBMCs, B-cell-depleted T cells, or T cells were the source of the cDNA or gDNA that made up the material.

The length of the CDR3 is 13 residues. Germline V gives CDR1 MNHEY, CDR2 SVGAGI. V was shortened by 0 bases and J by 10 bases, with 10 bases between the two germline ends. Authors' processing steps: Reference gene primer amplification gave nucleated cell count estimates. Data came from immunoSEQ multiplex PCR; TCRdb stores just in-frame clones and leaves some out. V and J calls and clone size come straight from that table; D and trimming were deduced from the DNA. The sample has some 170,000 clones; roughly 85% are singletons. V gene TRBV6-5 combines with J gene TRBJ1-5; possibly TRBD1 for D (5 bases). The material sequenced was peripheral blood. This TCR came from an older woman with acute or convalescent COVID-19. In nucleotides, the CDR3 is TGTGCCAGCAGTTACTCGGCCAGGGAACCCCAGCATTTT. Protein sequence: CASSYSAREPQHF.